The source of this T cell receptor beta chain is a study of blood T cell repertoires in COVID-19. Study summary: Samples of COVID-19 (acute and convalescent) were obtained from the United States, Italy and Spain. PBMCs, B-cell-depleted T cells, or T cells were the source of the cDNA or gDNA that made up the material.

In the authors' methods: Nucleated cell number was recorded as an estimate derived from reference gene primer amplification. The data were produced by immunoSEQ multiplex PCR, yet TCRdb's version contains in-frame clones alone and is incomplete. The DNA gave D and trimming, while V, J and clone size come from that table. The sample shows 210,000 or so clones, more than 75% of them seen only once. Germline V CDR1 and CDR2: GTSNPN, SVGIG (reference sequence). The CDR3 is 17 residues long. Trimming left V 0 bases short and J 4 bases short, with 18 bases between. Material: peripheral blood. V usage is TRBV30 and J usage is TRBJ1-4; D is ambiguous. This receptor was taken from a woman between 40 and 55 years old with acute or convalescent COVID-19. CDR3 sequence (DNA): TGTGCCTGGAGTGTATCGTCGAGTGGAGGGTTTAATGAAAAACTGTTTTTT. Translated, it gives CAWSVSSSGGFNEKLFF.